This T cell receptor (beta chain) was sequenced during a study of regulatory T cells in long-lasting Graves disease (TCRdb year 2021). With regard to the full study: Antithyroid drugs had been taken for less than 3 months by newly diagnosed Graves' disease patients. Peripheral blood TCR sequencing and RNA sequencing compared persistent Graves' disease patients with newly diagnosed Graves' disease patients. The study was conducted in China and was registered as a clinical trial. A total of about 35 samples underwent TCR sequencing, from some 13 patients with persistent Graves' disease and approximately 20 patients with newly diagnosed Graves' disease. Study-wide conclusions, independent of this receptor: Patients with persistent disease shared more public clonotypes (fewer than 3,000) than newly diagnosed patients did (about 970). Only the TCR beta chain was sequenced and analyzed. Because the primary lesion, thyroid tissue, could not be accessed, the study looked at peripheral blood alone. TRBV28, TRBJ1-2 and TRBJ2-5 were preferentially used in persistent disease, while TRBV20-1 and TRBJ2-1 were favored in newly diagnosed disease. Compared with newly diagnosed patients, persistent Graves' disease patients had lower TCR Shannon entropy and fewer highly expanded clones, which suggests clonal expansion. The authors noted that the small sample size was a limitation that may lower accuracy.

Notes on this clonotype: Its antigen target is currently unknown. Nothing much larger sits one base from this clone, and base qualities are not available.

The time point label, as the study defines it: newly diagnosed GD, antithyroid drugs for less than 3 months. For both TCR sequencing and RNA sequencing, RNA was extracted from PBMCs in TRIzol. Graves' disease was diagnosed according to American Thyroid Association guidelines. Patients for the study were recruited at an endocrinology department in Xi'an, China. Each patient gave 8.5 to 9.5 milliliters of peripheral blood, collected in an EDTA anticoagulant tube. Ficoll Paque Plus density gradient separation was used to isolate PBMCs, and no additional T cell sorting was done. An Agilent 2100 Bioanalyzer and agarose gel were used to assess RNA quality, and a NanoDrop 2000 was used to measure RNA concentration. Library generation was performed with multiplex PCR. Sequencing used an Illumina HiSeq 4000. TCR beta libraries were built with iRepertoire HTBI primers and Arm-PCR amplification of CDR3 regions. Before sequencing, the PCR products went through gel purification. Regarding the original processing steps: Gene usage analysis of CDR3 amino acid clonotypes used the approximately 62 TRBV and 11 to 15 TRBJ segments found across samples. COPE and FqMerger were used to merge filtered high-quality paired reads into contigs. BLAST was used to align contigs to IMGT TRBV, TRBD and TRBJ reference genes, with CDR3 defined following IMGT. Any clonotype with a frequency above 0.1% was classified as a highly expanded clone. Repertoire diversity was measured by Shannon entropy, and V-J evenness by the Gini coefficient. A clonotype found in more than one individual was treated as public. TCRdb handled the public reads itself, with Q25 trimming in fastp and clone calling in MiXCR, and kept productive beta chains. Rows with a matching CDR3 protein are joined into one entry that keeps the most common DNA and genes. The V and J calls here are based on TCRdb, not the publication. The sample table holds approximately 300,000 distinct CDR3 sequences, of which over 15% were seen once. The ten largest account for about 40% of the sample.

For this chain, trimming is 5 bases at the V end and 2 bases at the J end, and the number of junction bases without a gene match is 5. CDR1 SEHNR and CDR2 FQNEAQ were looked up in the germline V gene (reference sequence). Spanning cysteine to phenylalanine, the CDR3 consists of 15 amino acids. Only CDR3 DNA is held: 45 bases, read in frame from base 1. Sample: peripheral blood mononuclear cells (PBMCs), taken at new diagnosis, from a patient treated with antithyroid drugs. The chain links TRBV7-9 with TRBJ2-1, with TRBD1 matching 8 junction bases. The receptor comes from a female donor with Graves disease. The DNA reads as follows: TGTGCCAGCAGCCCGGGACAGGTTCCCTACAATGAGCAGTTCTTC. Protein translation: CASSPGQVPYNEQFF.